Each of the 17 T cell receptor beta chains below was sequenced from the same sample in a study of cytomegalovirus exposure and HLA in healthy donors. The PCR ran on 60 Vbeta and 13 Jbeta primers. Sequencing was performed with immunoSEQ multiplex PCR; in TCRdb, only in-frame clones are kept and a portion is missing. The repertoire holds 150,000 or so clones, with around two thirds as singletons. What was sequenced was PBMCs. Source of these receptors: a woman aged 18-30 years in good health and CMV-seronegative.

This rearrangement joins TRBV9 to TRBJ1-1, with 11 bases matching TRBD1. Germline assignment: CDR1 SGDLS and CDR2 YYNGEE. J was trimmed by 4 bases and V by 4 bases; bases with no gene match: 6. The CDR3 is 15 amino acids. The CDR3 DNA is TGTGCCAGCAGCTCCCGGACAGGGGGCGTCACTGAAGCTTTCTTT. It is translated as CASSSRTGGVTEAFF.

J is TRBJ2-7 and V is TRBV27; the match to TRBD2 covers 8 bases. In germline, CDR1 is MNHEY, CDR2 SMNVEV (reference sequence). CDR3 length equals 13 residues. Losses at the gene ends were 5 bases for V and 6 bases for J; bases not matched to a gene: 6. In DNA, the CDR3 is TGTGCCAGCAGTAACAGCGGGAGTGGCGAGCAGTACGTC. This translates into CASSNSGSGEQYV.

V and J are TRBV5-8 and TRBJ2-1, with D hard to call. The CDR3 covers 12 residues. V was pared by 7 bases and J by 6 bases, with 11 bases between. Germline V gene lookup returns CDR1 SGHTS and CDR2 YDEGEE. The CDR3 DNA reads as TGTGCCAGCCAGGCCTGGGTCAATGAGCAGTTCTTC. Translation gives CASQAWVNEQFF.

This clone was seen once. The V and J genes are TRBV28 and TRBJ2-7, with D unresolved. CDR1 is MDHEN, CDR2 SYDVKM, per germline. This CDR3 region has 14 residues. The V and J ends lost 3 bases and 0 bases respectively, with 9 bases between them. The CDR3 loop is CASSLAESSYEQYF. In nucleotides, the CDR3 is TGTGCCAGCAGTTTGGCGGAGAGCTCCTACGAGCAGTACTTC.

The chain combines TRBV2 with TRBJ1-5, with TRBD1 matching over 9 bases. J gave up 4 bases and V 6 bases, and 7 bases lay outside the gene matches. Germline V gene lookup returns CDR1 SNHLY and CDR2 FYNNEI. The CDR3 is 15 residues long. Here the CDR3 DNA reads TGTGCCAGCAGAGAGACAGGGGGGGAAAATCAGCCCCAGCATTTT. This encodes CASRETGGENQPQHF.

This chain uses TRBV7-2 with TRBJ2-7; possibly TRBD2 for D (5 bases). The CDR3 has 15 residues. V was clipped by 1 base and J by 1 base, with 11 bases between them. Germline assignment: CDR1 SGHTA and CDR2 FQGNSA. CDR3 nucleotides: TGTGCCAGCAGCTTAGAACTAGTGGTTTCCTACGAGCAGTACTTC. It yields the protein CASSLELVVSYEQYF.

This chain joins TRBV4-3 and TRBJ1-5; D is unclear. Germline assignment: CDR1 LGHNA and CDR2 YSLEER. The CDR3 runs to 15 residues. V lost 4 bases and J 7 bases, leaving 17 bases between the germline ends. CDR3 nucleotide sequence: TGCGCCAGCAGCCTTCGACGGGATACCGGACAGCCCCAGCATTTT. Encoded protein: CASSLRRDTGQPQHF.

This clone was detected a few times. The chain couples TRBV4-1 to TRBJ2-3, with 9 bases that match TRBD1. The CDR3 has 15 residues. Germline V gene lookup returns CDR1 MGHRA and CDR2 YSYEKL. Trimming took 5 bases from V and 2 from J; bases not matched to a gene: 5. The CDR3, as DNA: TGCGCCAGCAGCTATGACAGGGGGACCACAGATACGCAGTATTTT. It translates to CASSYDRGTTDTQYF.

The gene calls are TRBV6-6 and TRBJ2-1, with 12 bases fitting TRBD2. V lost 0 bases to trimming and J lost 16 bases; unmatched junction nucleotides: 7. Germline V CDR1 and CDR2: MNHNY, SVGAGI (reference sequence). This CDR3 comprises 14 residues. CDR3 sequence (DNA): TGTGCCAGCAGTTACTCGGGGACTAGCGGGCAGTTTTTCTTC. Translated, it gives CASSYSGTSGQFFF.

This clone showed up just a few times. The chain uses TRBV29-1 and TRBJ1-2, with 8 bases aligning to TRBD1. The V gene end was trimmed by 3 bases and the J gene end by 6 bases; junction bases not matched to a gene: 12. The CDR3 is 15 residues long. The germline V gene encodes CDR1 SQVTM and CDR2 ANQGSEA. Here the CDR3 DNA reads TGCAGCGTTGATTCGGGCGCAGGGGGCGCGGATGGCTACACCTTC. Amino acids: CSVDSGAGGADGYTF.

This clone was counted a few times. The genes are TRBV6-5 and TRBJ2-1, with a possible D match to TRBD2 (6 bases). Per the germline V gene, CDR1 is MNHEY and CDR2 is SVGAGI. Trimming removed 8 bases at V and 7 bases at J, with 18 bases between. This CDR3 spans 14 amino acids. The CDR3, as DNA: TGTGCCAGCCGCCCGGTGGCGGGACGTAATGAGCAGTTCTTC. It specifies CASRPVAGRNEQFF.

DNA of the CDR3: TGTGCCAGCAGCCTGCTGGGAGGGCAGCCCCAGCATTTT. The encoded protein is CASSLLGGQPQHF. This rearrangement joins TRBV5-6 to TRBJ1-5; D unclear. This CDR3 contains 13 residues. Germline CDR1 reads SGHDT; CDR2 reads YYEEEE. The V end was cut by 4 bases, the J end by 7 bases, with 12 bases between.

This clone was detected a few times. This chain links TRBV11-2 with TRBJ1-2, with TRBD1 matching over 9 bases. The CDR3 covers 14 residues. CDR1 and CDR2 from the germline V gene are SGHAT and FQNNGV. The V segment lost 5 bases and the J segment 7 bases; nucleotides outside the gene matches: 8. The CDR3: CASSPGQGRAGYTF. CDR3 DNA: TGTGCCAGCAGCCCAGGACAGGGGAGGGCTGGCTACACCTTC.

This chain joins TRBV18 and TRBJ2-1; TRBD2 agrees at 10 bases. Germline CDR1 reads KGHSH; CDR2 reads LQKENI. The CDR3 runs to 18 residues. The J segment lost 8 bases and the V segment lost 6 bases, leaving 19 bases of the junction unmatched. The CDR3 loop reads CASSPVGSGRTPPDEQFF. In DNA form, the CDR3 reads TGTGCCAGCTCGCCAGTGGGTAGCGGGAGGACCCCCCCCGATGAGCAGTTCTTC. Looking up the rest from reference TRBV18 and TRBJ2-1 gives the full variable domain: NAGVMQNPRHLVRRRGQEARLRCSPMKGHSHVYWYRQLPEEGLKFMVYLQKENIIDESGMPKERFSAEFPKEGPSILRIQQVVRGDSAAYFCASSPVGSGRTPPDEQFFGPGTRLTVL.

This clone appeared a single time. The chain recombines TRBV25-1 with TRBJ1-1, with D perhaps matching TRBD1 (5 bases). Germline lookup yields CDR1 MGHDK and CDR2 SYGVNS. This CDR3 has 12 amino acids. With 6 bases removed from V and 5 bases from J, the gap between germline ends came to 10 bases. CDR3 protein: CASSHRGTEAFF. The CDR3 DNA reads as TGTGCCAGCAGCCATCGGGGGACTGAAGCTTTCTTT. The complete variable domain, with remaining parts taken from reference TRBV25-1 and TRBJ1-1, reads EADIYQTPRYLVIGTGKKITLECSQTMGHDKMYWYQQDPGMELHLIHYSYGVNSTEKGDLSSESTVSRIRTEHFPLTLESARPSHTSQYLCASSHRGTEAFFGQGTRLTVV.

The J gene is TRBJ2-3, the V gene TRBV7-9; 10 nucleotides agree with TRBD2. There are 16 residues in the CDR3. J gave up 8 bases and V 5 bases, and 13 bases lay outside the gene matches. In germline, CDR1 is SEHNR, CDR2 FQNEAQ (reference sequence). The CDR3 region is CASSPPRLAGATTQYF. The DNA of the CDR3 is TGTGCCAGCAGCCCACCGAGGCTAGCGGGGGCAACTACGCAGTATTTT.

J is TRBJ2-1 and V is TRBV7-8; 10 bases line up with TRBD1. The length of the CDR3 is 14 residues. Germline values: CDR1 SGHVS, CDR2 FQNEAQ. Trimming took 5 bases from V and 8 from J; bases not matched to a gene: 6. The CDR3 DNA is TGTGCCAGCAGCCGGGACAGGGGCCTAGATGAGCAGTTCTTC. This sequence encodes CASSRDRGLDEQFF. Drawing the rest from reference TRBV7-8 and TRBJ2-1, the complete variable domain is GAGVSQSPRYKVAKRGQDVALRCDPISGHVSLFWYQQALGQGPEFLTYFQNEAQLDKSGLPSDRFFAERPEGSVSTLKIQRTQQEDSAVYLCASSRDRGLDEQFFGPGTRLTVL.